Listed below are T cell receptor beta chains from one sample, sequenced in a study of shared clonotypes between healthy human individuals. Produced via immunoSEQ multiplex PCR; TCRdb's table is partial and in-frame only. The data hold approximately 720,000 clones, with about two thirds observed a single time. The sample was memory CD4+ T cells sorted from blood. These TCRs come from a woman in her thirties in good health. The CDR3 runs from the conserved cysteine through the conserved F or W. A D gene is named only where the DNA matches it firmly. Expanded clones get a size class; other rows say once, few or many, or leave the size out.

CDR3 protein: CASSEEGQSNQPQHF; CDR3 DNA: TGTGCCAGCAGTGAAGAAGGGCAGAGCAATCAGCCCCAGCATTTT; clone size: NA; J gene: TRBJ1-5; D gene: NA; V gene: TRBV2
CDR3 protein: CASSLQGADTQYF; CDR3 DNA: TGTGCCAGCAGTTTACAGGGCGCAGATACGCAGTATTTT; clone size: NA; J gene: TRBJ2-3; D gene: NA; V gene: TRBV28
CDR3 protein: CASSLNLAGGEQYF; CDR3 DNA: TGTGCCAGCAGCTTGAACCTAGCGGGAGGCGAGCAGTACTTC; clone size: NA; J gene: TRBJ2-7; D gene: TRBD2; V gene: TRBV5-6
CDR3 protein: CAWSVSSPGQAQYF; CDR3 DNA: TGTGCCTGGAGTGTATCTTCACCCGGACAGGCCCAGTACTTC; clone size: once; J gene: TRBJ2-5; D gene: TRBD1; V gene: TRBV30
CDR3 protein: CASRQGPHTYNEQFF; CDR3 DNA: TGTGCCAGCCGACAGGGCCCCCATACCTACAATGAGCAGTTCTTC; clone size: NA; J gene: TRBJ2-1; D gene: TRBD1; V gene: TRBV19
CDR3 protein: CASSQLSGNEQYF; CDR3 DNA: TGTGCCAGCAGCCAGTTATCTGGGAACGAGCAGTACTTC; clone size: NA; J gene: TRBJ2-7; D gene: NA; V gene: TRBV4-2
CDR3 protein: CASSGGGFTGELFF; CDR3 DNA: TGTGCCAGCAGTGGAGGGGGCTTCACCGGGGAGCTGTTTTTT; clone size: NA; J gene: TRBJ2-2; D gene: NA; V gene: TRBV28
CDR3 protein: CAISESGLASNEQFF; CDR3 DNA: TGTGCCATCAGTGAGTCGGGACTAGCGTCCAATGAGCAGTTCTTC; clone size: NA; J gene: TRBJ2-1; D gene: TRBD2; V gene: TRBV10-3
CDR3 protein: CAISLAGATDTQYF; CDR3 DNA: TGTGCCATCAGCCTGGCGGGAGCCACAGATACGCAGTATTTT; clone size: NA; J gene: TRBJ2-3; D gene: TRBD2; V gene: TRBV10-3
CDR3 protein: CSTLVASFDNEQFF; CDR3 DNA: TGCAGCACCCTAGTAGCGAGTTTTGACAATGAGCAGTTCTTC; clone size: NA; J gene: TRBJ2-1; D gene: NA; V gene: TRBV29-1
CDR3 protein: CASRDRGLGSNEKLFF; CDR3 DNA: TGTGCCAGCAGGGACAGGGGCCTCGGATCTAATGAAAAACTGTTTTTT; clone size: NA; J gene: TRBJ1-4; D gene: TRBD1; V gene: TRBV28
CDR3 protein: CASRRGSRQETQYF; CDR3 DNA: TGTGCCAGCAGGAGGGGATCCAGGCAAGAGACCCAGTACTTC; clone size: NA; J gene: TRBJ2-5; D gene: NA; V gene: TRBV28